One sample yielded the 25 T cell receptor beta chains listed below, sequenced in a study of T-cell reconstitution after alpha-beta-depleted transplantation in children (TCRdb year 2016). The library came from PCR. Instrument used: Illumina HiSeq 2500. TCR library preparation used molecular barcoding, with unique molecular identifiers applied to normalize quantification of the TCRbeta repertoire. In-frame beta chains were kept once TCRdb had trimmed the public reads at Q25 with fastp and called clones with MiXCR. Entries that share a CDR3 protein sequence are merged under the most common genes and DNA. This sample comprises 640,000 or so distinct CDR3 sequences, roughly 15% of them detected only once. Approximately 1% of the sample lies in the top ten. The material sequenced was PBMCs from the stem cell graft donor, taken from the stem cell graft. These receptors were taken from a human donor who donated a stem cell graft to a child with acute myeloid leukemia.

This clonotype was detected many times. The V and J genes are TRBV7-8 and TRBJ2-7; possibly TRBD1 for D (6 bases). Deletions cut 4 bases from V and 12 bases from J, with 10 bases between. Germline CDR1 is SGHVS and CDR2 is FQNEAQ. CDR3 size: 10 residues. The DNA for the CDR3 is TGTGCCAGCAGCTCTCGGACAGCGTACTTC. It translates to CASSSRTAYF. The whole variable domain, filled in from reference TRBV7-8 and TRBJ2-7, reads GAGVSQSPRYKVAKRGQDVALRCDPISGHVSLFWYQQALGQGPEFLTYFQNEAQLDKSGLPSDRFFAERPEGSVSTLKIQRTQQEDSAVYLCASSSRTAYFGPGTRLTVT.

Concerning this clonotype itself: It may be a read error: a sequence one base away is much more abundant. The chain has TRBV20-1 and TRBJ1-2, with 8 nucleotides matching TRBD1. The CDR3 covers 15 residues. Germline CDR1 DFQATT, CDR2 SNEGSKA (reference sequence). In DNA, the CDR3 is TGCTGTGCTAGAGGCCGGGACAGGATCAGGGAGGGCTACACCTTC. It is translated as CCARGRDRIREGYTF.

This clonotype was counted a few times. J is TRBJ1-1 and V is TRBV5-1, with D uncertain. Germline loops: CDR1 SGHRS, CDR2 YFSETQ. The length of the CDR3 is 15 residues. Trimming took off 1 base at V and 1 base at J, with 11 bases between the two ends. CDR3: CASSLSLGSNTEAFF. CDR3 sequence (DNA): TGCGCCAGCAGCTTGAGTCTGGGGTCGAACACTGAAGCTTTCTTT.

This clonotype was seen a few times. The V call is TRBV7-2, the J call TRBJ2-7, with D unclear. CDR1 is SGHTA, CDR2 FQGNSA, per germline. V was trimmed by 11 bases and J by 3 bases, leaving 17 bases between them. The CDR3 loop spans 13 amino acids. Here the CDR3 reads CASSLSNIYEQYF. CDR3 DNA: TGTGCCTCTTCCCTCTCGAACATCTACGAGCAGTACTTC.

This clonotype was seen at least ten times. The chain recombines TRBV7-9 with TRBJ2-7, with a tentative D call TRBD1 (5 bases). V was clipped by 5 bases and J by 4 bases, with 9 bases between them. The CDR3 extends over 12 amino acids. CDR1 is SEHNR and CDR2 is FQNEAQ in the germline V gene (reference sequence). The CDR3 loop is CASSLQGYEQYF. The CDR3 coding sequence is TGTGCCAGCAGCCTTCAGGGTTACGAGCAGTACTTC.

The table lists this clonotype with many counts. CDR3 in amino acids: CSARDQWLAGGYNEQFF. CDR3 DNA sequence: TGCAGTGCTAGAGATCAGTGGCTAGCGGGGGGCTACAATGAGCAGTTCTTC. J is TRBJ2-1 and V is TRBV20-1, with TRBD2 matching 11 bases. The CDR3 spans 17 residues. With 0 bases clipped from V and 3 bases from J, the junction kept 7 bases outside the gene matches. The germline V gene has CDR1 DFQATT and CDR2 SNEGSKA (reference sequence).

This clonotype showed up just a few times. The chain links TRBV4-1 to TRBJ2-1; 7 nucleotides align to TRBD2. Germline values: CDR1 MGHRA, CDR2 YSYEKL. The CDR3 consists of 16 residues. V was clipped by 0 bases and J by 0 bases; unmatched bases: 2. The CDR3 region is CASSQDGGVSYNEQFF. In DNA, the CDR3 is TGCGCCAGCAGCCAAGATGGGGGGGTCTCCTACAATGAGCAGTTCTTC.

This clonotype was counted between two and nine times. The chain is built from TRBV2 and TRBJ2-6; tentatively, D is TRBD1 (6 bases). The V gene's germline CDR1 is SNHLY and CDR2 FYNNEI. This CDR3 region has 17 residues. Trimming left V 10 bases short and J 2 bases short, with 21 bases between. This CDR3 is CATTDGDISPGANVLTF. The CDR3 bases are TGTGCCACCACCGATGGGGACATCTCGCCTGGGGCCAACGTCCTGACTTTC.

This clonotype showed up just a few times. The J gene is TRBJ2-1, the V gene TRBV12-3 or TRBV12-4, with 12 bases identical to TRBD1. This CDR3 has 15 residues. Unmatched junction bases numbered 8, after V lost 6 bases and J lost 8 bases. The CDR3 is CASSPGQGAVDEQFF. The CDR3 DNA follows: TGTGCCAGCAGCCCGGGACAGGGGGCTGTCGATGAGCAGTTCTTC.

This clonotype has a handful of counts. The genes are TRBV9 and TRBJ2-6; perhaps D is TRBD1 or TRBD2 (5 bases each). CDR1 and CDR2 (germline): SGDLS, YYNGEE. The CDR3 spans 18 residues. The V and J ends lost 0 bases and 4 bases respectively, with 17 bases between them. Written as DNA, the CDR3 is TGTGCCAGCAGCGTAGGAAGTGGGACCACTTCAGGGGCCAACGTCCTGACTTTC. It encodes CASSVGSGTTSGANVLTF.

The chain joins TRBV5-1 to TRBJ1-1; tentative D call: TRBD1 (6 bases). Per the germline V gene, CDR1 is SGHRS and CDR2 is YFSETQ. CDR3 length equals 15 residues. Deletions cut 0 bases from V and 0 bases from J, with 9 bases between. The chain's CDR3 is CASSLGWDMNTEAFF. DNA of the CDR3: TGCGCCAGCAGCTTGGGATGGGACATGAACACTGAAGCTTTCTTT.

This clonotype was seen ten or more times. The chain joins TRBV25-1 to TRBJ2-7; D not resolved. Germline loops: CDR1 MGHDK, CDR2 SYGVNS. Trimming shortened V by 6 bases and J by 3 bases, and 6 bases separated the two germline ends. The CDR3 is made up of 11 amino acids. CDR3 bases: TGTGCCAGCAGGATTTACTACGAGCAGTACTTC. It is translated as CASRIYYEQYF.

This clonotype was counted many times. This chain connects TRBV29-1 to TRBJ2-5; no firm D call. This CDR3 comprises 13 residues. The ends were cut back, 4 bases at V and 2 bases at J, with 11 bases in the middle. Germline V gene sequence: CDR1 SQVTM, CDR2 ANQGSEA. The CDR3 loop is CSVARQPQETQYF. CDR3 nucleotides: TGCAGCGTTGCGCGGCAGCCTCAAGAGACCCAGTACTTC.

The chain combines TRBV15 with TRBJ2-3; D unclear. Germline CDR1 and CDR2: LNHNV and YYDKDF (reference sequence). Trimming left V 4 bases short and J 3 bases short, with 17 bases between. This CDR3 is built from 16 residues. CDR3 sequence: CATSMLGPAGTDTQYF. The CDR3 DNA reads TGTGCCACCAGCATGCTCGGGCCCGCCGGGACAGATACGCAGTATTTT.

This clonotype was picked up many times. The CDR3 nucleotides are TGCAGTGCTAGAGATATGACAGGAAAGAACACTGAAGCTTTCTTT. This translates into CSARDMTGKNTEAFF. The rearrangement links TRBV20-1 to TRBJ1-1; weak D call: TRBD1 (6 bases). This CDR3 contains 15 residues. The V end was cut by 0 bases, the J end by 1 base, with 12 bases between. CDR1 DFQATT and CDR2 SNEGSKA come from the germline V gene (reference sequence).

This clonotype was recorded at least ten times. The rearrangement links TRBV6-1 to TRBJ1-2; 7 bases line up with TRBD1. V gave up 6 bases and J gave up 4 bases; unmatched junction bases: 11. Germline loops: CDR1 MNHNS, CDR2 SASEGT. The CDR3 is 15 amino acids. The CDR3 reads CASRPNQGVVYGYTF. The DNA of the CDR3 is TGTGCCAGCAGGCCGAATCAGGGGGTAGTCTATGGCTACACCTTC.

This clonotype was recorded many times. This rearrangement joins TRBV12-3 or TRBV12-4 to TRBJ1-2; D not certain. This CDR3 is 11 amino acids long. Trimming removed 2 bases at V and 8 bases at J, with 6 bases between. The CDR3 is CASSLRSGYTF. The CDR3 coding sequence is TGTGCCAGCAGTTTAAGATCGGGCTACACCTTC.

The genes are TRBV7-9 and TRBJ1-3; the match to TRBD1 covers 7 bases. CDR3 length equals 17 residues. V gave up 5 bases and J gave up 1 base; unmatched junction bases: 11. Germline V gene lookup returns CDR1 SEHNR and CDR2 FQNEAQ (reference sequence). DNA of the CDR3: TGTGCCAGCAGCCCGCCGAGGGTGACAGGGTCTGGAAACACCATATATTTT. Translating it yields CASSPPRVTGSGNTIYF.

This clonotype was counted many times. V usage is TRBV20-1 and J usage is TRBJ1-4; possibly TRBD1 for D (6 bases). CDR1 is DFQATT, CDR2 SNEGSKA, per germline (reference sequence). The CDR3 extends over 13 amino acids. Deletions cut 7 bases from V and 5 bases from J, with 14 bases between. CDR3 region: CSGWDIGNEKLFF. DNA of the CDR3: TGCAGTGGGTGGGACATTGGAAATGAAAAACTGTTTTTT.

This clonotype was counted at least ten times. The chain has TRBV4-3 and TRBJ2-1, with D tentatively TRBD1 (5 bases). The CDR3 loop spans 16 amino acids. Germline V gene lookup returns CDR1 LGHNA and CDR2 YSLEER. Between the trimmed V and J ends, which lost 0 bases and 4 bases, there was a span of 13 bases. The CDR3 is CASSQDVGRVYNEQFF. The DNA of the CDR3 is TGCGCCAGCAGCCAAGATGTCGGCAGGGTTTACAATGAGCAGTTCTTC.

This clonotype was detected ten times or more. V and J are TRBV20-1 and TRBJ2-2; tentative D call: TRBD2 (6 bases). This CDR3 comprises 13 residues. Trimming removed 1 base from V and 6 bases from J, with 9 bases in between. From germline, CDR1 is DFQATT and CDR2 SNEGSKA (reference sequence). The CDR3 here is CSARGGGAGELFF. The CDR3 nucleotides read TGCAGTGCTAGAGGAGGAGGGGCCGGGGAGCTGTTTTTT.

This clonotype was seen many times. The J gene is TRBJ2-3, the V gene TRBV20-1; perhaps TRBD1 as D (5 bases). The CDR3 runs to 16 residues. CDR1 is DFQATT, CDR2 SNEGSKA, per germline (reference sequence). Trimming pared 0 bases from V and 6 bases from J, leaving 19 bases between. Written as DNA, the CDR3 is TGCAGTGCTAGAGAGAAAGAGTCAGGGTTTTGGGATACGCAGTATTTT. It yields the protein CSAREKESGFWDTQYF.

This clonotype was observed at least ten times. V is TRBV20-1 and J is TRBJ1-5; unclear D gene. V lost 0 bases to trimming and J lost 0 bases, with 9 bases between them. Germline CDR1 DFQATT, CDR2 SNEGSKA (reference sequence). The CDR3 totals 15 residues. CDR3 sequence: CSARERRISNQPQHF. CDR3 nucleotide sequence: TGCAGTGCTAGAGAAAGGAGAATTAGCAATCAGCCCCAGCATTTT.

This rearrangement joins TRBV11-2 to TRBJ2-4; unclear D gene. CDR3 length: 14 residues. Germline V gives CDR1 SGHAT, CDR2 FQNNGV. Deletions cut 1 base from V and 5 bases from J, with 9 bases between. The CDR3 nucleotides are TGTGCCAGCAGCTTAGTCGGCAGAGAAAACATTCAGTACTTC. It codes for CASSLVGRENIQYF.

The chain recombines TRBV4-3 with TRBJ2-3, with D possibly TRBD2 on 6 matching bases. Trimming took off 4 bases at V and 2 bases at J, with 16 bases between the two ends. The CDR3 totals 16 residues. The germline V gene encodes CDR1 LGHNA and CDR2 YSLEER. The CDR3 protein is CASSPGTFTSTDTQYF. CDR3 coding DNA: TGCGCCAGCAGCCCGGGGACTTTTACTTCCACAGATACGCAGTATTTT.